This TCR beta chain originates from a study of T cells in Graves' hyperthyroidism and ophthalmopathy (dated by TCRdb to about 2019). With respect to the entire study: TCR V-J signatures able to tell the groups apart were searched for in a discovery cohort of approximately 95 patients, of whom 40 to 45 had Graves' ophthalmopathy and under 65 had stable Graves' hyperthyroidism. Whether ophthalmopathy could be predicted prospectively was tested in an independent validation cohort made up of 18 to 20 hyperthyroidism patients plus 17 patients who later progressed to ophthalmopathy. For training and testing, the 100 or so patients in the discovery cohort were randomly divided in a 7:3 ratio. The study also compared thyroid tissue and blood T-cell repertoires from five or six Graves' hyperthyroidism patients. Following sampling, methimazole starting at 30 mg daily was given to hyperthyroidism patients, and high-dose intravenous methylprednisolone was given to ophthalmopathy patients. The paper reports TCR Vbeta CDR3 sequencing of over 120 peripheral blood samples: some 44 ophthalmopathy, roughly 74 hyperthyroidism and around 17 progressor patients. Beyond this particular receptor, the publication reports: A 13 V-J signature model separated ophthalmopathy from stable hyperthyroidism, with roughly 88% sensitivity and roughly 81% specificity in cross-validation and 80%/75% in testing. Sample size was not statistically predetermined, and investigators were not blinded to group allocation. Most expanded thyroid clonotypes (frequency above 0.001) were also detected in blood, a finding suggesting that blood repertoires may reflect thyroid immune responses. During validation, the model predicted progression to ophthalmopathy a median of roughly six months ahead of onset, with more than 55% sensitivity and about 72% specificity.

In the germline V gene, CDR1 corresponds to SGHAT and CDR2 to FQNNGV. Trimming accounts for 4 bases at V and 1 base at J, while the number of junction bases matched to no gene is 3. The CDR3 runs 16 amino acids, cysteine and phenylalanine included. Only the CDR3 region is kept as DNA, spanning 48 bases read in frame from base 1. Exclusion was applied to patients with uncontrolled infections, other autoimmune diseases, pregnancy or lactation. Diagnoses were based on clinical symptoms, serum thyroxine and TRAb, thyroid ultrasound and orbital computed tomography. Trizol reagent was used to extract total RNA, and RNA quality was then checked on an Agilent 2100 Bioanalyzer. A word on this clonotype: Its recognized antigen is unknown. No base qualities exist here, and no much larger clone lies one base off it.

The TCR beta CDR3 regions were amplified from RNA transcripts. A first-round RT-PCR of the TCR CDR3 used the HTBI primer set with the Qiagen OneStep RT-PCR kit. Libraries were constructed in a second round of multiplex PCR, after which size selection and purification were carried out. Paired-end sequencing of the libraries was performed with 100 bp reads on an Illumina HiSeq2000. On the authors' methods: SOAPnuke was used to process the raw data, removing reads that contained adapters or uncalled bases, had a mean Phred below 15, or lacked an exact match to the constant primer or identifier. High-quality paired reads were merged using COPE v1.2.5, and each unique nucleotide sequence was defined as a clonotype. MiTCR v1.1 was used to align the clonotypes against IMGT TRBV, TRBD and TRBJ reference segments. Analysis was restricted to V-J combinations with a frequency above 0.0001, which covered 99% to 99.2% of repertoires. The TCS score was defined as the ratio of F50 (clonal expansion) to E x V (chaos), calculated using BLOSUM62-based TCRdist between CDR3 peptides within each V-J. Welch's t-statistics and random forest reduced just over 500 V-J features to 10 to 15, which were used in a naive Bayes classifier (R e1071). The Morisita-Horn index was used to measure how similar the thyroid and blood repertoires were. TCRdb reprocessing: public reads trimmed at Q25 with fastp, clones called with MiXCR, in-frame beta chains kept. Identical CDR3 proteins give one entry, which carries the most common genes and DNA. TCRdb's processing, not the authors' own work, is the source of the V and J calls. This sample gives a few hundred thousand distinct CDR3 sequences in total; about 46% of them show up just once. The top ten clonotypes cover 44% of the sample.

The sequence is built from TRBV11-2 and TRBJ2-2, and TRBD2 aligns with 10 junction nucleotides. The sequenced material came from peripheral blood or thyroid tissue (not recorded which). The sequence was obtained from an adult woman with Graves' disease, either hyperthyroidism or ophthalmopathy (not recorded which). The nucleotide sequence reads TGTGCCAGCAGCTGGTCTAGCGGGAGGAACACCGGGGAGCTGTTTTTT. Its coded protein is CASSWSSGRNTGELFF.